This record covers a single TCR beta chain. Only in-frame clones appear in the TCRdb table, and some are missing; sequencing was by immunoSEQ multiplex PCR. This sample has about 160,000 clones; about 88% occur once, and the top ten carry more than 2.5%. This entry comes from a study of cytotoxic CD8 clonotypes in ibrutinib-treated CLL. This CDR3 contains 14 residues. Germline V gene lookup returns CDR1 SNHLY and CDR2 FYNNEI. V lost 6 bases, J lost 7 bases, and 19 bases lay in between. The rearrangement joins TRBV2 to TRBJ2-7; tentative D call: TRBD1 (5 bases). The sequence was collected from a human donor with chronic lymphocytic leukemia. Sequencing used PBMCs, obtained at disease progression, from a patient treated with ibrutinib. In nucleotides, the CDR3 is TGTGCCAGCAGCCCGGTAGGGGTAGGTCGAGAGCAGTACTTC. Its translation is CASSPVGVGREQYF.